The present T cell receptor (beta chain) was sequenced within a study of blood T cell repertoires in COVID-19. Using immunoSEQ multiplex PCR, the repertoire was profiled, and TCRdb retains in-frame clones only, with some absent. The table records approximately 150,000 clones, around 88% of them present only once. The CDR3 covers 16 residues. Per germline, CDR1 SGHRS and CDR2 YFSETQ. The trim removed 2 bases at V and 5 bases at J, leaving 12 bases unmatched. This chain links TRBV5-1 with TRBJ1-2, with TRBD1 matching 7 bases. The TCR originated in a man aged 50-59 years with active or convalescent COVID-19. Sequenced sample: peripheral blood. CDR3 sequence: CASSLNRDSGLYGYTF. CDR3 bases: TGCGCCAGCAGCTTAAACCGGGACAGTGGATTGTATGGCTACACCTTC.